The 28 T cell receptor beta chains presented below share a single source sample, sequenced in a study of cytomegalovirus exposure and HLA in healthy donors (TCRdb year 2017). Libraries were prepared through the immunoSEQ multiplex PCR assay. The multiplex PCR relied on a mix of 60 forward primers for TCR Vbeta segments and 13 reverse primers for TCR Jbeta segments. The table was pulled from immuneACCESS by TCRdb, which kept in-frame rearrangements only. Such tables lose some clones; where checked, under half of the loss comes from unresolved V genes, and the rest has no known cause. The sample table contains approximately 150,000 clones; only one count was recorded for almost 80% of them. Of the sample, 1.7% falls within the top ten clones. Sequenced input: PBMCs. These receptors all stem from a woman younger than 45 in good health and CMV-seronegative.

This CDR3 is CASSLSSRTGLSAGNTIYF. CDR3 nucleotides: TGTGCCAGCAGCCTCTCTTCGAGGACAGGGCTTTCTGCTGGAAACACCATATATTTT. The chain couples TRBV7-8 to TRBJ1-3; the match to TRBD1 covers 8 bases. V was pared by 5 bases and J by 2 bases, with 17 bases of the junction left unmatched. In germline, CDR1 is SGHVS, CDR2 FQNEAQ. CDR3 length equals 19 residues.

V usage is TRBV11-2 and J usage is TRBJ2-7; D is possibly TRBD2 (5 bases). From germline, CDR1 is SGHAT and CDR2 FQNNGV. Deletions cut 5 bases from V and 0 bases from J, with 14 bases between. This CDR3 comprises 15 residues. The CDR3 here is CASSPRGSSSYEQYF. CDR3 coding DNA: TGTGCCAGCAGCCCCCGAGGGTCTAGCTCCTACGAGCAGTACTTC. The entire variable domain, with the rest obtained from reference TRBV11-2 and TRBJ2-7, is as follows: EAGVAQSPRYKIIEKRQSVAFWCNPISGHATLYWYQQILGQGPKLLIQFQNNGVVDDSQLPKDRFSAERLKGVDSTLKIQPAKLEDSAVYLCASSPRGSSSYEQYFGPGTRLTVT.

This rearrangement joins TRBV13 to TRBJ2-6, with a tentative D call TRBD1 (6 bases). The CDR3 runs 16 residues. V was pared by 7 bases and J by 4 bases, with 17 bases between. Germline lookup yields CDR1 PRHDT and CDR2 FYEKMQ (reference sequence). The CDR3 sequence: CASTYQQGAGANVLTF. The CDR3 DNA follows: TGTGCCAGCACCTATCAACAGGGAGCAGGGGCCAACGTCCTGACTTTC. Based on the CDR3 plus reference TRBV13 and TRBJ2-6, the full variable domain is AAGVIQSPRHLIKEKRETATLKCYPIPRHDTVYWYQQGPGQDPQFLISFYEKMQSDKGSIPDRFSAQQFSDYHSELNMSSLELGDSALYFCASTYQQGAGANVLTFGAGSRLTVL.

The J gene is TRBJ1-3, the V gene TRBV15; the D gene is possibly TRBD1 (5 bases). This CDR3 contains 14 residues. Deletions cut 5 bases from V and 4 bases from J, with 12 bases between. Germline V lookup: CDR1 LNHNV, CDR2 YYDKDF (reference sequence). CDR3 region: CATSPSRAGNTIYF. The DNA of the CDR3 is TGTGCCACCAGCCCAAGCAGGGCAGGAAACACCATATATTTT.

Concerning this clone: This sample also contains other DNA sequences that code for the same CDR3. This chain joins TRBV9 and TRBJ1-2; D unclear. CDR1 SGDLS and CDR2 YYNGEE come from the germline V gene. The CDR3 runs 13 residues. V shed 0 bases and J shed 4 bases, with 7 bases lying between them. CDR3 nucleotides: TGTGCCAGCAGCGTAGGCGGGTCCTATGGCTACACCTTC. It yields the protein CASSVGGSYGYTF.

The CDR3 reads CATSRDSRGNDEAFF. The CDR3 DNA follows: TGTGCCACCAGCAGAGATTCTCGGGGAAATGATGAAGCTTTCTTT. The chain uses TRBV15 and TRBJ1-1; D call uncertain. Germline values: CDR1 LNHNV, CDR2 YYDKDF (reference sequence). There are 15 residues in the CDR3. The V gene lost 0 bases and the J gene lost 7 bases, with 15 bases spanning the gap. The variable domain in full, completed from reference TRBV15 and TRBJ1-1, reads DAMVIQNPRYQVTQFGKPVTLSCSQTLNHNVMYWYQQKSSQAPKLLFHYYDKDFNNEADTPDNFQSRRPNTSFCFLDIRSPGLGDTAMYLCATSRDSRGNDEAFFGQGTRLTVV.

This rearrangement joins TRBV2 to TRBJ1-1, with TRBD1 matching over 8 bases. The V segment lost 6 bases and the J segment 3 bases; nucleotides outside the gene matches: 6. Germline V gene data show CDR1 as SNHLY and CDR2 as FYNNEI. There are 14 residues in the CDR3. The CDR3 region has the DNA TGTGCCAGCAGATACGAGACAGGGGACACTGAAGCTTTCTTT. It is translated as CASRYETGDTEAFF.

The J gene is TRBJ2-2, the V gene TRBV10-3, with 9 positions matching TRBD1. V gave up 11 bases and J gave up 8 bases; unmatched junction bases: 12. The V gene's germline CDR1 is ENHRY and CDR2 SYGVKD. The CDR3 has 14 residues. As DNA, the CDR3 is TGTGCCTCGATAAACAGGGGGCGAAGGGGGGAGCTGTTTTTT. Translating it yields CASINRGRRGELFF.

The chain has TRBV2 and TRBJ2-2, with a weak D call TRBD2 (6 bases). Trimming left V 1 base short and J 6 bases short, with 21 bases between. Germline CDR1 is SNHLY and CDR2 is FYNNEI. The CDR3 is made up of 18 amino acids. The CDR3 is CASSEGPWRVHLPGELFF. The CDR3 DNA sequence: TGTGCCAGCAGTGAAGGGCCTTGGAGGGTACACCTCCCCGGGGAGCTGTTTTTT.

This chain joins TRBV21-1 and TRBJ1-5; the D segment call TRBD1 is taken from the table without a DNA check. TRBV21-1 is deemed a pseudogene. The CDR3 contains 21 residues. The CDR3 spells CASSKEGVSEKLESNNQPQHF. In DNA form, the CDR3 reads TGTGCCAGCAGCAAAGAAGGGGTCTCAGAAAAGCTGGAATCAAACAATCAGCCCCAGCATTTT.

The CDR3 coding sequence is TGCGCCAGCAGCGCTCAAACTAGCGGGGGGGGCAATGAGCAGTTCTTC. This codes for CASSAQTSGGGNEQFF. This chain links TRBV5-1 with TRBJ2-1; 13 bases are a match to TRBD2. The CDR3 has 16 amino acids. Germline V lookup: CDR1 SGHRS, CDR2 YFSETQ. The junction had 7 bases not matched to a gene; V was cut back by 4 bases and J by 6 bases.

V usage is TRBV5-8 and J usage is TRBJ1-2; 7 bases are a match to TRBD1. CDR1 and CDR2 (germline): SGHTS, YDEGEE. The junction had 6 bases not matched to a gene; V was cut back by 4 bases and J by 0 bases. This CDR3 contains 15 residues. CDR3 sequence (DNA): TGTGCCAGCAGCAGCTACAGGGGTTCTAACTATGGCTACACCTTC. It translates to CASSSYRGSNYGYTF.

Concerning this clone itself: Sequence at one end of the junction differs from germline and may be a read error. DNA of the CDR3: TGTGCCAGCAGCTTGGGGGGGGGCCTCACAAATACGCAGTATTTT. This gives the protein CASSLGGGLTNTQYF. The chain carries TRBV5-4 and TRBJ2-3; tentatively, D is TRBD2 (7 bases). The germline CDR1 and CDR2 sequences are SGHNT and YYREEE (reference sequence). The CDR3 extends over 15 amino acids.

This chain joins TRBV9 and TRBJ2-4, with 7 nucleotides matching TRBD1. The J segment lost 6 bases and the V segment lost 0 bases, leaving 6 bases of the junction unmatched. This CDR3 is 15 amino acids long. The germline gives CDR1 SGDLS, CDR2 YYNGEE. CDR3 bases: TGTGCCAGCAGCGTAGACCCGACAGGGTTAAACATTCAGTACTTC. This codes for CASSVDPTGLNIQYF.

This CDR3 reads CASSLDVAFNNEQFF. The CDR3 DNA is TGTGCCAGCAGCTTGGATGTAGCTTTTAACAATGAGCAGTTCTTC. The chain carries TRBV5-6 and TRBJ2-1; D is uncertain. The germline V and J ends were trimmed by 0 bases and 5 bases, with 12 bases remaining between them. CDR1 and CDR2 (germline): SGHDT, YYEEEE. This CDR3 is 15 amino acids long. Drawing the rest from reference TRBV5-6 and TRBJ2-1, the complete variable domain is DAGVTQSPTHLIKTRGQQVTLRCSPKSGHDTVSWYQQALGQGPQFIFQYYEEEERQRGNFPDRFSGHQFPNYSSELNVNALLLGDSALYLCASSLDVAFNNEQFFGPGTRLTVL.

The V gene is TRBV30, the J gene TRBJ1-1; D remains ambiguous. Trimming removed 2 bases from V and 2 bases from J, with 9 bases in between. The CDR3 has 13 amino acids. Germline V CDR1 and CDR2: GTSNPN, SVGIG (reference sequence). The CDR3 DNA sequence: TGTGCCTGGAGTCGTAAATTAAACACTGAAGCTTTCTTT. This codes for CAWSRKLNTEAFF.

The chain recombines TRBV19 with TRBJ1-2; D call uncertain. The germline gives CDR1 LNHDA, CDR2 SQIVND (reference sequence). The V and J ends lost 3 bases and 10 bases respectively, with 15 bases between them. The length of the CDR3 is 13 residues. The CDR3 region is CASSILTSGNYTF. Written as DNA, the CDR3 is TGTGCCAGTAGTATCCTGACCTCGGGGAACTACACCTTC.

This clone was seen a few times. The V and J genes are TRBV9 and TRBJ2-2, with unresolved D. CDR1 is SGDLS and CDR2 is YYNGEE in the germline V gene. Deletions cut 3 bases from V and 2 bases from J, with 11 bases between. The CDR3 extends over 15 amino acids. CDR3 bases: TGTGCCAGCAGCGGTCTGAGTCTAAACACCGGGGAGCTGTTTTTT. Its protein is CASSGLSLNTGELFF.

The chain joins TRBV9 to TRBJ2-1; D not certain. This CDR3 contains 13 residues. The germline CDR1 and CDR2 sequences are SGDLS and YYNGEE. Trimming removed 1 base from V and 7 bases from J, with 9 bases in between. The CDR3 DNA is TGTGCCAGCAGCGTACTAGTCGAGAATGAGCAGTTCTTC. Translating gives CASSVLVENEQFF.

In regard to this clone: The identical CDR3 is also encoded by other nucleotide sequences in the sample. J is TRBJ1-1 and V is TRBV7-3; D not resolved. The V gene lost 5 bases and the J gene lost 1 base, with 8 bases spanning the gap. CDR3 length equals 13 residues. CDR1 is SGHTA, CDR2 FQGTGA, per germline. As DNA, the CDR3 is TGTGCCAGCAGCCCTACGGGGAACACTGAAGCTTTCTTT. This translates into CASSPTGNTEAFF.

The chain joins TRBV5-4 to TRBJ2-1, with a weak D call TRBD2 (5 bases). The CDR3 is made up of 15 amino acids. V lost 1 base and J lost 4, with 12 bases in between. Germline V gene data show CDR1 as SGHNT and CDR2 as YYREEE (reference sequence). This CDR3 reads CASSLTRPFYNEQFF. DNA for the CDR3: TGTGCCAGCAGCTTGACTAGGCCCTTTTACAATGAGCAGTTCTTC.

The chain is built from TRBV5-6 and TRBJ1-3; D call uncertain. CDR1 and CDR2 (germline): SGHDT, YYEEEE. V lost 3 bases and J lost 0, with 16 bases in between. The CDR3 loop spans 17 amino acids. The CDR3 is CASSWLPQANSGNTIYF. In DNA, the CDR3 is TGTGCCAGCAGCTGGCTGCCTCAGGCCAACTCTGGAAACACCATATATTTT. Full variable domain (outside the CDR3, taken from reference TRBV5-6 and TRBJ1-3): DAGVTQSPTHLIKTRGQQVTLRCSPKSGHDTVSWYQQALGQGPQFIFQYYEEEERQRGNFPDRFSGHQFPNYSSELNVNALLLGDSALYLCASSWLPQANSGNTIYFGEGSWLTVV.

CDR3 in DNA: TGTGCCAGCAGAGGGGGACTGAACACTGAAGCTTTCTTT. Translating gives CASRGGLNTEAFF. The rearrangement joins TRBV2 to TRBJ1-1; weak D call: TRBD1 (6 bases). CDR1 and CDR2 (germline): SNHLY, FYNNEI. This CDR3 is 13 amino acids long. V shed 6 bases and J shed 0 bases, with 8 bases lying between them.

This rearrangement joins TRBV5-5 to TRBJ2-3; 8 nucleotides match TRBD1. The CDR3 extends over 15 amino acids. J was trimmed by 3 bases and V by 3 bases; bases with no gene match: 6. Per germline, CDR1 SGHKS and CDR2 YYEKEE (reference sequence). In nucleotides, the CDR3 is TGTGCCAGCAGCTCAGGACAGGGAAGGACAGATACGCAGTATTTT. As protein: CASSSGQGRTDTQYF.

This clone came up a few times. The J gene is TRBJ1-2, the V gene TRBV25-1; D is ambiguous. The CDR3 has 13 amino acids. Germline loops: CDR1 MGHDK, CDR2 SYGVNS. V gave up 4 bases and J gave up 8 bases, with 14 bases separating them. CDR3 residues: CASSVHLGGGYTF. Written as DNA, the CDR3 is TGTGCCAGCAGTGTCCACCTAGGAGGAGGCTACACCTTC.

This clone was detected only once. This chain connects TRBV6-6 to TRBJ1-2; the D gene is possibly TRBD1 (5 bases). Germline V CDR1 and CDR2: MNHNY, SVGAGI (reference sequence). The CDR3 sequence is 13 residues long. Trimming removed 0 bases from V and 4 bases from J, with 6 bases in between. CDR3 protein: CASSYSGAYGYTF. CDR3 bases: TGTGCCAGCAGTTACTCTGGGGCCTATGGCTACACCTTC.

The chain employs TRBV6-1 and TRBJ2-3; D perhaps matches TRBD1 (6 bases). This CDR3 has 14 amino acids. Trimming took 2 bases from V and 6 from J, leaving 12 bases between them. From germline, CDR1 is MNHNS and CDR2 SASEGT. CDR3 DNA sequence: TGTGCCAGCAGTGAATGGGGGCCCGGGGATACGCAGTATTTT. It translates to CASSEWGPGDTQYF.

This clone showed up just once. The V call is TRBV5-1, the J call TRBJ2-1, with a possible D match to TRBD2 (5 bases). This CDR3 spans 14 amino acids. Between the trimmed V and J ends, which lost 0 bases and 8 bases, there was a span of 12 bases. Looked up from germline, CDR1 is SGHRS and CDR2 is YFSETQ. The CDR3 loop reads CASSLGGYLDEQFF. The CDR3 coding sequence is TGCGCCAGCAGCTTGGGCGGGTATCTAGATGAGCAGTTCTTC.